What follows is one T cell receptor (beta chain) and its context. Antigen: not known. The data were obtained in a study of graft-versus-host responses after intestinal transplantation. Study-wide context: Recipients were given multivisceral, liver-intestinal, or isolated intestinal transplants. The recipients all started with anti-thymocyte globulin induction and then took tacrolimus and steroids for 3 to 4 years.

Germline values: CDR1 SGHRS, CDR2 YFSETQ. This CDR3 has 15 amino acids. V lost 1 base and J lost 7; bases outside the gene matches: 8. Measured with immunoSEQ multiplex PCR; TCRdb has only the in-frame clones, and not every one. The sample holds tens of thousands of clones; over 80% are singletons and the top ten take approximately 17%. The sample here was unstimulated CD8+ T cells sorted from spleen or lymph node cells, taken before intestinal transplant. The rearrangement links TRBV5-1 to TRBJ2-7; 10 bases line up with TRBD1. This TCR derives from a human donor who received an intestinal transplant. Here the CDR3 reads CASSLWWTGGREQYF. The DNA of the CDR3 is TGCGCCAGCAGCTTGTGGTGGACAGGGGGGCGAGAGCAGTACTTC. The complete variable domain, with remaining parts taken from reference TRBV5-1 and TRBJ2-7, reads KAGVTQTPRYLIKTRGQQVTLSCSPISGHRSVSWYQQTPGQGLQFLFEYFSETQRNKGNFPGRFSGRQFSNSRSEMNVSTLELGDSALYLCASSLWWTGGREQYFGPGTRLTVT.